This T cell receptor beta chain was sequenced during a study of cytomegalovirus exposure and HLA in healthy donors. Study findings and constraints: Reports showed the classifier diagnosing cytomegalovirus status with high specificity and sensitivity. Upon later analysis, HLA-associated TCR beta chains proved more clonally expanded than other, equally common chains.

The germline gives CDR1 SNHLY, CDR2 FYNNEI. The CDR3 extends over 14 amino acids. Trimming removed 4 bases from V and 5 bases from J, with 13 bases in between. PCR used 60 Vbeta primers and 13 Jbeta primers. In the authors' methods: The authors later counted about 80 million unique TCR beta chains, roughly 10 million of them shared. Some clones are missing from TCRdb's copy, which holds only in-frame ones; the method was immunoSEQ multiplex PCR. The V and J calls and the clone size are those of that table, but D and trimming were determined from the DNA. The sample comprises about 170,000 clones, approximately 80% of which are singletons, and approximately 2.3% rests with the top ten. To note about this clone: No antigen is known for it.

The chain is built from TRBV2 and TRBJ2-3; D possibly corresponds to TRBD2 (5 bases). Material for sequencing was PBMCs. The receptor comes from a male donor in good health and CMV-seronegative. CDR3: CASSAREGGDTQYF. CDR3 nucleotides: TGTGCCAGCAGTGCTCGTGAGGGCGGAGATACGCAGTATTTT. The entire variable domain, with the rest obtained from reference TRBV2 and TRBJ2-3, is as follows: EPEVTQTPSHQVTQMGQEVILRCVPISNHLYFYWYRQILGQKVEFLVSFYNNEISEKSEIFDDQFSVERPDGSNFTLKIRSTKLEDSAMYFCASSAREGGDTQYFGPGTRLTVL.